The 2 T cell receptor beta chains reported below all come from one sample, sequenced in a study of cytomegalovirus exposure and HLA in healthy donors (TCRdb year 2017). Receptor amplification or capture employed the immunoSEQ multiplex PCR assay. TCRdb limited this immuneACCESS table to in-frame rearrangements with V and J called. A share of clones is missing; checked studies link under half to unresolved V genes, and the rest is unexplained. The sample contains approximately 230,000 clones, more than 85% of them found a single time. Around 13% of the sample belongs to the ten largest clones. Sample: PBMCs. These receptors were collected from a man younger than 35 in good health and CMV-seropositive.

V is TRBV29-1 and J is TRBJ2-1; possibly TRBD1 for D (6 bases). CDR3 length: 13 residues. The ends were cut back, 7 bases at V and 0 bases at J, with 10 bases in the middle. Germline V gene data show CDR1 as SQVTM and CDR2 as ANQGSEA. DNA for the CDR3: TGCAGCGGAAACAGGGACTCCTACAATGAGCAGTTCTTC. Protein sequence: CSGNRDSYNEQFF.

For the CDR3, the DNA is TGTGCCATCAGTGATTCCGGACGGGGGGGCAATCAGCCCCAGCATTTT. It encodes CAISDSGRGGNQPQHF. V usage is TRBV10-3 and J usage is TRBJ1-5; tentatively, D is TRBD1 (5 bases). CDR3 size: 16 residues. V dropped 3 bases and J dropped 2 bases, with 14 bases sitting between them. Germline values: CDR1 ENHRY, CDR2 SYGVKD.